This TCR beta chain was recovered during a study of vaccination effects on CD4 cells after COVID-19. Findings of the study overall: Marked contraction was observed in infection-induced and vaccine-induced clones late after vaccination.

With respect to this clone: Its target is unknown.

Within the ViraFEST assay, antigen-specific CD4+ T cells underwent expansion with viral peptide pools prior to sequencing. After more than 9 days in culture, the CD4+ T cells were isolated. Nucleocapsid antibody tests were negative, and the vaccine recipients had no prior SARS-CoV-2 infection. The table came from immunoSEQ multiplex PCR; TCRdb's copy has only in-frame clones and leaves some out. The table has about 34,000 clones, around 73% seen once; the top ten hold around 30%. The source is a human donor who received a COVID-19 vaccine. Source: CD4+ T cells from PBMCs cultured with HCoV-OC43 spike peptides, taken before COVID-19 vaccination. This sample's subset: HCoV-OC43 spike overlapping peptide pool stimulation.

The CDR3 DNA reads TGTGCCAGCAGTTACAGGGAAACAAACTATGGCTACACCTTC. It specifies CASSYRETNYGYTF. The chain uses TRBV27 and TRBJ1-2; D is possibly TRBD1 (6 bases). The V and J ends lost 4 bases and 2 bases respectively, with 11 bases between them. CDR1 is MNHEY and CDR2 is SMNVEV in the germline V gene (reference sequence). CDR3 length: 14 residues.